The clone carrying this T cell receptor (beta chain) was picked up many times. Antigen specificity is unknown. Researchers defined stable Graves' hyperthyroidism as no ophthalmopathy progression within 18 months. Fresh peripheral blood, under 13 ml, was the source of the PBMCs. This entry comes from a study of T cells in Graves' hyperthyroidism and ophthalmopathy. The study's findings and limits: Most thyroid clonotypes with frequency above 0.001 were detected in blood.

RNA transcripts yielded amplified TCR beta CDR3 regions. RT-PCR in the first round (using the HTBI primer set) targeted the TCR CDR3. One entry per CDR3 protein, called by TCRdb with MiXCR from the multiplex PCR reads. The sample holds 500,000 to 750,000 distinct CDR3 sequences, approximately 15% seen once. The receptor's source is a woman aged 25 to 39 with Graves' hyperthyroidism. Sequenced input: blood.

DNA for the CDR3: TGCAGTGCTAGAGAAGGGGGGGATGAGCAGTACTTC. It translates to CSAREGGDEQYF. The gene calls are TRBV20-1 and TRBJ2-7; TRBD2 might be the D (7 bases). Germline-derived CDR1 and CDR2 are DFQATT and SNEGSKA (reference sequence). V was trimmed by 0 bases and J by 7 bases, leaving 10 bases between them. This CDR3 spans 12 amino acids.